This T cell receptor (beta chain) was sequenced during a study of CD8+CD57+ T cells in acquired aplastic anemia. Study-wide context: An average of roughly 3.2 ug of DNA was obtained from sorted CD4+ and CD8+ cells.

By flow cytometry, patients selected for sequencing had shown an expansion of CD8+CD57+ cells. Each patient gave a blood sample that was collected before any therapy had been received. Trimming pared 3 bases from V and 4 bases from J, leaving 13 bases between. CDR3 length equals 14 residues. The V gene's germline CDR1 is SGHKS and CDR2 YYEKEE (reference sequence). Genomic DNA templated the TCR beta VDJ and CDR3 profiling. Each CDR3 protein gets one entry after TCRdb re-called the reads with MiXCR. The data show under 500,000 distinct CDR3 sequences, under 40% seen once. The receptor's source is a human donor with aplastic anemia. The sequenced sample consisted of sorted CD4+, CD8+, or CD8+CD57+ T cells (not recorded which) from PBMCs. The rearrangement uses TRBV5-5 and TRBJ1-2; D is perhaps TRBD1 (5 bases). CDR3 region: CASSSRGNSYGYTF. In DNA form, the CDR3 reads TGTGCCAGCAGCTCGAGGGGCAACAGCTATGGCTACACCTTC.